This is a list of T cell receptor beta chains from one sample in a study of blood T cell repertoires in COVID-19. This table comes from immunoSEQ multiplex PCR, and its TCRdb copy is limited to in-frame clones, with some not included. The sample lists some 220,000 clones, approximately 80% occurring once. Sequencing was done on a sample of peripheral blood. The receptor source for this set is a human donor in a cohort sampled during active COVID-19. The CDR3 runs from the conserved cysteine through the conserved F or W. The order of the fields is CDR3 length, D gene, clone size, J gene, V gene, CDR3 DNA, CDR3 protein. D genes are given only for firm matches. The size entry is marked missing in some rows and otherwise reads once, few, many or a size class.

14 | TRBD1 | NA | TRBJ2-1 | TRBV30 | TGTGCCTGGAGGAACCGACAGGGGGCAAATGAGCAGTTCTTC | CAWRNRQGANEQFF
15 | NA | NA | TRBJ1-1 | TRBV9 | TGTGCCAGCAGCGTAGTGTCCGGCGGTAACACTGAAGCTTTCTTT | CASSVVSGGNTEAFF
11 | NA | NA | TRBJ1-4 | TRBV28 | TGTGCCAGCAGGAGTAATGAAAAACTGTTTTTT | CASRSNEKLFF
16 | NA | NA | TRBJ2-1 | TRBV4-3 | TGCGCCAGCAGCCAATCTACAGGGGGGGTCTACAATGAGCAGTTCTTC | CASSQSTGGVYNEQFF
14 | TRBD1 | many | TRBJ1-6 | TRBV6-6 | TGTGCCAGCAGTTACTCCCAGGGGGATTCACCCCTCCACTTT | CASSYSQGDSPLHF
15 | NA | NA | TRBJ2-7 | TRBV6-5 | TGTGCCAGCAGTTACTCGGGGCAGGGTCCCTACGAGCAGTACTTC | CASSYSGQGPYEQYF
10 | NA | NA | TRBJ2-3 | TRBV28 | TGTGCCACCAGGGGGGGTACGCAGTATTTT | CATRGGTQYF
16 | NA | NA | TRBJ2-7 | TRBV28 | TGTGCCAGCAGTCGTGACAAAGGACTCGGGGCCTACGAGCAGTACTTC | CASSRDKGLGAYEQYF
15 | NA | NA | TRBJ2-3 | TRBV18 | TGTGCCAGCTCACGAACCGTACCCCTCAGGGATACGCAGTATTTT | CASSRTVPLRDTQYF
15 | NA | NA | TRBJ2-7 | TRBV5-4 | TGTGCCAGCAGCCAAGCGATAGGCGGTGCCTACGAGCAGTACTTC | CASSQAIGGAYEQYF
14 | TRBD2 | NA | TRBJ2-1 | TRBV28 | TGTGCCAGCCTAGTGGGGGGGAACTACAATGAGCAGTTCTTC | CASLVGGNYNEQFF
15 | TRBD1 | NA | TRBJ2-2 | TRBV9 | TGTGCCAGCAGCATCGGACAGGGTAACACCGGGGAGCTGTTTTTT | CASSIGQGNTGELFF
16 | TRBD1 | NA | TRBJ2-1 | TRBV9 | TGTGCCAGCAGCGTAGAGCAGGGGGCAAGCTACAATGAGCAGTTCTTC | CASSVEQGASYNEQFF
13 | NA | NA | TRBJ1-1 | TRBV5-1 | TGCGCCAGCAGCCCGACAGGGAACACTGAAGCTTTCTTT | CASSPTGNTEAFF
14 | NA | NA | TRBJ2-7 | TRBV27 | TGTGCCAGCAGCCAAAACAGGGACTCCTACGAGCAGTACTTC | CASSQNRDSYEQYF
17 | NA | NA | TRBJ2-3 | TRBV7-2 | TGTGCCAGCAGCTTAGGGTGGTCCCTTGGAAGGGGAGATACGCAGTATTTT | CASSLGWSLGRGDTQYF
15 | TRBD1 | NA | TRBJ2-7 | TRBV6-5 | TGTGCCAGCAGTCTAGGGACAGGGGTCCCCTACGAGCAGTACTTC | CASSLGTGVPYEQYF
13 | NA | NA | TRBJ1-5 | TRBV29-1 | TGCAGCGTTGAAGGACAGGTGGGTCAGCCCCAGCATTTT | CSVEGQVGQPQHF
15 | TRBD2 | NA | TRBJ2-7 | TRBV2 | TGTGCCAGCAGAGGACTAGCGGGCAGCTCCTACGAGCAGTACTTC | CASRGLAGSSYEQYF
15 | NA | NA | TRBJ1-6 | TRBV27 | TGTGCCAGCAGTTTAGCGGGTGCGGGGAATTCACCCCTCCACTTT | CASSLAGAGNSPLHF
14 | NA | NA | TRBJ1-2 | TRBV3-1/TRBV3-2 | TGTGCCAGCAGCCAAGATTGGGGGGGAAGGGGCTACACCTTC | CASSQDWGGRGYTF
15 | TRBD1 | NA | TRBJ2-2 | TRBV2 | TGTGCCAGAAAACTCTCAGGGGGCAGCACCGGGGAGCTGTTTTTT | CARKLSGGSTGELFF
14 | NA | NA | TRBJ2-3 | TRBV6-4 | TGTGCCAGCAGTGACCGGCTAGGCACAGATACGCAGTATTTT | CASSDRLGTDTQYF
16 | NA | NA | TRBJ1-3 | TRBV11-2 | TGTGCCAGCAGCTTAGCCCCAGTGTCCTCTGGAAACACCATATATTTT | CASSLAPVSSGNTIYF
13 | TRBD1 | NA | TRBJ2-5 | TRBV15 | TGTGCCACCACCGGACAGGGTCAAGAGACCCAGTACTTC | CATTGQGQETQYF
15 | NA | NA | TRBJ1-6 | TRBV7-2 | TGTGCCAGCAGCTTAGGCGCCAGGATGGATTCACCCCTCCACTTT | CASSLGARMDSPLHF
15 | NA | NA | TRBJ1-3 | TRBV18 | TGTGCCAGCTCACCACCACAGGGCGGTGGAAACACCATATATTTT | CASSPPQGGGNTIYF
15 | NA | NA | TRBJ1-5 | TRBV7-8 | TGTGCCAGCAGCTACGGGTTTGGTAGCAATCAGCCCCAGCATTTT | CASSYGFGSNQPQHF
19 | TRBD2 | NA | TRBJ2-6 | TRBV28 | TGTGCCAGCGTAATGGGAGGGGCCTTGATCCACTCTGGGGCCAACGTCCTGACTTTC | CASVMGGALIHSGANVLTF
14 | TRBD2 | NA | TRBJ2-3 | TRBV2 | TGTGCCAGCAGTCGAACGCGGGGGTCAGATACGCAGTATTTT | CASSRTRGSDTQYF
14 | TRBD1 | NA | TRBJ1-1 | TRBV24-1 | TGTGCCACCTCTACGACAGGGATGAACACTGAAGCTTTCTTT | CATSTTGMNTEAFF
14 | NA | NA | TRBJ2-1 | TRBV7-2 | TGTGCCAGCAGCTTGGGAGTCCTAGACAATGAGCAGTTCTTC | CASSLGVLDNEQFF
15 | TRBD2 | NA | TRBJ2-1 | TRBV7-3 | TGTGCCAGCAGCCCGACTAGCGGGGGGCACGGTGAGCAGTTCTTC | CASSPTSGGHGEQFF
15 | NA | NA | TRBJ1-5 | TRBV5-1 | TGCGCCAGCAGCTTAGGAGTTAATAGCAATCAGCCCCAGCATTTT | CASSLGVNSNQPQHF
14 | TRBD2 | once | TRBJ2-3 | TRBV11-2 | TGTGCCAGCAGCCCGGGGACTAGCGGACCGACGCAGTATTTT | CASSPGTSGPTQYF
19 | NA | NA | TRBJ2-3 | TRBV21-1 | TGTGCCAGCAGCAAACGAAGGTTAGGAGGACCCGTGCGCACAGATACGCAGTATTTT | CASSKRRLGGPVRTDTQYF
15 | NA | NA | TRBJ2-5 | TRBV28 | TGTGCCAGCAGTTATCCCCGGAGGGATCGGGAGACCCAGTACTTC | CASSYPRRDRETQYF
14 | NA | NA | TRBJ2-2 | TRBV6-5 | TGTGCCAGCACCCCTAACCTGAACACCGGGGAGCTGTTTTTT | CASTPNLNTGELFF
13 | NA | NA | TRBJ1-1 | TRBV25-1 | TGTGCCAGCAGTAACGGAGGGGAAGGGGAAGCTTTCTTT | CASSNGGEGEAFF
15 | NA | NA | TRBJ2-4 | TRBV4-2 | TGTGCCAGCAGCCAAGATTTACTAGCCAAAAACATTCAGTACTTC | CASSQDLLAKNIQYF
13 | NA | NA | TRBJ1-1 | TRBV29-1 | TGCAGCGTTTCTGTGAGGGCAGACACTGAAGCTTTCTTT | CSVSVRADTEAFF
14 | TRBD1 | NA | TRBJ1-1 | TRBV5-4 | TGTGCCAGCAGCTTAGGGACAGGGTCCACTGAAGCTTTCTTT | CASSLGTGSTEAFF
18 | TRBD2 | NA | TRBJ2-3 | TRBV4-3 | TGCGCCAGCAGCCAAGATCTGGCGGGGGGGATGTCTGAAGATACGCAGTATTTT | CASSQDLAGGMSEDTQYF
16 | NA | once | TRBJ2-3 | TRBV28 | TGTGCCAGCAGTTTATTCGGCAGGGGGGGCACAGATACGCAGTATTTT | CASSLFGRGGTDTQYF
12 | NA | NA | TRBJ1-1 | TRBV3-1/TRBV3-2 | TGTGCCAGCAGTCTATTGGGCAGGGAAGCTTTCTTT | CASSLLGREAFF
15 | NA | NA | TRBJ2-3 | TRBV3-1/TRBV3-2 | TGTGCCAGCAGCCCACCAGGGCGGACCACAGATACGCAGTATTTT | CASSPPGRTTDTQYF
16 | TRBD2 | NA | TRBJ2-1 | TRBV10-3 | TGTGCCATCAGTGACGGGTGGGAGGGCCTTGACAATGAGCAGTTCTTC | CAISDGWEGLDNEQFF
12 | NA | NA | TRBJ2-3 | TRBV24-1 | TGTGCCACCAGTGCACTCACAGATACGCAGTATTTT | CATSALTDTQYF
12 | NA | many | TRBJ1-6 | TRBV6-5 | TGTGCCAGCAGTTGGGGGGGCTCACCCCTCCACTTT | CASSWGGSPLHF
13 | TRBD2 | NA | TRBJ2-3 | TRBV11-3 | TGTGCCAGCAAGCTCCGGGGGGCAGATACGCAGTATTTT | CASKLRGADTQYF
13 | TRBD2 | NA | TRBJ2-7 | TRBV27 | TGTGCCAGCGGGACTAGCGTCCTCTACGAGCAGTACTTC | CASGTSVLYEQYF
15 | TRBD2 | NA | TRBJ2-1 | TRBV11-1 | TGTGCCAGCAGCCAACTAGCGGGGGTATACAATGAGCAGTTCTTC | CASSQLAGVYNEQFF
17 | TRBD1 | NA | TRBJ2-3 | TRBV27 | TGTGCCAGCAGTTTATTTCAGGGGGATGTCGGCACAGATACGCAGTATTTT | CASSLFQGDVGTDTQYF
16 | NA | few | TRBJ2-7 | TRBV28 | TGTGCCAGCAGTTTAGCTGCTCAGGAGGAGTTCGGCGAGCAGTACTTC | CASSLAAQEEFGEQYF
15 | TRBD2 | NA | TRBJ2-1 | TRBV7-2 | TGTGCCAGCAGCTTAGAGTGGGGACTATTAAATGAGCAGTTCTTC | CASSLEWGLLNEQFF